The clone carrying this T cell receptor beta chain was observed a single time. These data originate in a study of blood T cell repertoires in COVID-19. Trimming left V 0 bases short and J 8 bases short, with 11 bases between. From germline, CDR1 is SGHDN and CDR2 FVKESK. CDR3 length: 14 amino acids. In the original analysis: By means of reference gene primer amplification, nucleated cell counts were estimated. Here immunoSEQ multiplex PCR was the method, and the copy in TCRdb shows in-frame clones only, minus some. D and trimming were read from the DNA, whereas the V and J calls and clone size are those reported in that table. The data show approximately 80,000 clones, about 88% seen once.

This TCR derives from a man in his forties with acute or convalescent COVID-19. The sample comprised peripheral blood. The rearrangement uses TRBV14 and TRBJ2-1; D is perhaps TRBD2 (7 bases). The CDR3: CASSQDGGGDEQFF. CDR3 nucleotide sequence: TGTGCCAGCAGCCAAGACGGAGGGGGGGATGAGCAGTTCTTC. The full variable domain, with the rest looked up from reference TRBV14 and TRBJ2-1, is EAGVTQFPSHSVIEKGQTVTLRCDPISGHDNLYWYRRVMGKEIKFLLHFVKESKQDESGMPNNRFLAERTGGTYSTLKVQPAELEDSGVYFCASSQDGGGDEQFFGPGTRLTVL.